This T cell receptor beta chain comes out of a study of T cell repertoires in cytomegalovirus infection (dated by TCRdb to between 2018 and 2020). Background for the entire study: The HLA type of each donor mattered for the analysis, because public TCR beta signatures pointed to carriage of CMV infection along with the matching HLA type.

Points the paper makes about the study in general: Cumulative frequency of public TCR beta family members discriminated carriers of CMV infection plus the relevant HLA type in this cohort and an independent 352-donor cohort. In the ex vivo response, HLA-C-restricted CMV-specific TCR beta clonotypes were dominant, and in two of eight donors the single most frequent clonotype came from this HLA-C-restricted group.

At least ten counts were recorded for this clonotype. Which antigen it targets is not known. No base qualities exist here, and no much larger clone lies one base off it. From its cysteine to its phenylalanine, the CDR3 spans 15 amino acids. The read is trimmed to its CDR3 DNA, 45 bases read in frame from base 1. The germline V gene encodes CDR1 MNHNY and CDR2 SVGAGI (reference sequence). V gives up 5 bases and J gives up 5 bases, and the segment between their germline ends measures 18 bases. Sequenced on an Illumina HiSeq 1500. The public reads were reanalyzed by TCRdb: fastp trimming at Q25, MiXCR alignment, in-frame beta chains only. Identical CDR3 protein sequences are pooled into one entry, listed with their most common genes and DNA. Recorded for this sample are 65,000 to 90,000 distinct CDR3 sequences; over 3.5% of them occurred a single time. The ten largest clones represent around 22% of the sample.

This sequence uses TRBV6-6 and TRBJ2-5, and TRBD1 may be the D gene, going by 5 matching bases. The clonotype comes from a human donor in good health (CMV status not recorded). Some clones in this sample may be carry-over from other donors' samples. Sequenced sample: PBMCs. The sequenced DNA: TGTGCCAGCAGTACCCGAGGCAGGGCGAGGGAGACCCAGTACTTC. This gives the protein CASSTRGRARETQYF.